This paragraph reports one TCR beta chain. This specimen belongs to a study of blood T cell repertoires in COVID-19. In the study overall: The United States, Italy and Spain were the sources of the acute and convalescent COVID-19 samples.

Sequencing was performed with immunoSEQ multiplex PCR; in TCRdb, only in-frame clones are kept and a portion is missing. Of hundreds of thousands of clones in the sample, roughly 90% are singletons; the top ten hold about 0.91%. The CDR3 is made up of 14 amino acids. The V gene's germline CDR1 is LNHDA and CDR2 SQIVND (reference sequence). Trimming pared 5 bases from V and 5 bases from J, leaving 15 bases between. The sample taken for sequencing was peripheral blood. This sequence originates from a man aged 18 to 30 with COVID-19, enrolled during active disease. J is TRBJ1-1 and V is TRBV19; D might be TRBD1 (6 bases). This CDR3 is CASSEQGGETEAFF. For the CDR3, the DNA is TGTGCCAGTAGTGAACAGGGTGGCGAGACTGAAGCTTTCTTT.